This is a list of T cell receptor beta chains from one sample in a study of shared clonotypes between healthy human individuals. Clones were read by immunoSEQ multiplex PCR, and TCRdb kept only the in-frame ones, dropping some. This sample yields some 200,000 clones, of which over 50% are seen a single time; more than 9% belongs to the top ten. The sequenced material came from memory CD4+ T cells sorted from blood. These TCRs come from a man aged 25-45 years in good health. CDR3s include the opening cysteine and the closing phenylalanine or tryptophan. The order of the fields is V gene, D gene, J gene, clone size, CDR3 DNA, CDR3 protein. D genes are given only for firm matches. Expanded clones are given a class, and other clones once, few, many or no size at all.

>TRBV18|.|TRBJ2-5|.
TGTGCCTCCGACCTAGGGAGGGAGACCCAGTACTTC
CASDLGRETQYF
>TRBV11-3|TRBD1|TRBJ2-1|once
TGTGCCAGCGGACTAGAAACGGGACAGGGGAACTATGAGCAGTTCTTC
CASGLETGQGNYEQFF
>TRBV10-3|.|TRBJ2-1|.
TGTGCCATCAGTGAGCAGGGGTATAATGAGCAGTTCTTC
CAISEQGYNEQFF
>TRBV27|.|TRBJ2-7|.
TGTGCCAGCACTTCGGAGGACCGGATTCCCTACGAGCAGTACTTC
CASTSEDRIPYEQYF
>TRBV6-1|.|TRBJ2-7|medium-sized
TGTGCCAGCAGTGGGGGCCTTGGTGATGCCTACGAGCAGTACTTC
CASSGGLGDAYEQYF
>TRBV7-8|.|TRBJ2-7|.
TGTGCCAGCAGACAGGGCCCCTACGAGCAGTACTTC
CASRQGPYEQYF
>TRBV18|.|TRBJ1-1|.
TGTGCCAGCTCGTACGGCGGGGATTCTGAAGCTTTCTTT
CASSYGGDSEAFF
>TRBV7-8|.|TRBJ2-2|.
TGTGCCAGCAGCCCCCCCACCGGGGAGCTGTTTTTT
CASSPPTGELFF
>TRBV28|.|TRBJ2-3|.
TGTGCCAGCGGCTCCAGGCGAGATACGCAGTATTTT
CASGSRRDTQYF
>TRBV6-1|TRBD1|TRBJ1-1|few
TGTGCCAGCAGTAAGGGACAGGCCGTGAACACTGAAGCTTTCTTT
CASSKGQAVNTEAFF
>TRBV5-6|TRBD1|TRBJ2-3|few
TGTGCCAGCAGCTCCCTGACAGGGAATGGCCCAGATACGCAGTATTTT
CASSSLTGNGPDTQYF
>TRBV5-1|.|TRBJ2-3|.
TGCGCCAGCAGCTTGGCCGGATCGGCCAATGGGGAGACGCAGTATTTT
CASSLAGSANGETQYF
>TRBV19|TRBD2|TRBJ2-3|.
TGTGCCAGTACCCGGGAGGCCTTCACAGATACGCAGTATTTT
CASTREAFTDTQYF
>TRBV5-1|TRBD1|TRBJ2-1|.
TGCGCCAGCAGCTTGGTGCCAGGGGGAGACAATGAGCAGTTCTTC
CASSLVPGGDNEQFF